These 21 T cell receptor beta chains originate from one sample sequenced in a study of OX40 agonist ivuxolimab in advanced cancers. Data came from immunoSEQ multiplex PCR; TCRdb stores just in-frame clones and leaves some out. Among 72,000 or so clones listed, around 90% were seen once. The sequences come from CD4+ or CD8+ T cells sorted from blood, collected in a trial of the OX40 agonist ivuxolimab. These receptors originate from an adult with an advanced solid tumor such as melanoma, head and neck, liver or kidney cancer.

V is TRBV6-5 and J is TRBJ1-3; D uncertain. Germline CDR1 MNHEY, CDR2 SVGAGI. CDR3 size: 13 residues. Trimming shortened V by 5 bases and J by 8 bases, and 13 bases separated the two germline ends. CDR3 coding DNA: TGTGCCAGCAGTGTACCCTCCCGGGACACCATATATTTT. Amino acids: CASSVPSRDTIYF.

The CDR3 loop is CASSQGHGKNIQYF. CDR3 nucleotide sequence: TGCGCCAGCAGCCAGGGACACGGAAAAAACATTCAGTACTTC. The chain carries TRBV5-1 and TRBJ2-4; D might be TRBD1 (6 bases). CDR3 size: 14 residues. V was cut by 4 bases and J by 4 bases, with 12 bases left in between. CDR1 and CDR2 from the germline V gene are SGHRS and YFSETQ.

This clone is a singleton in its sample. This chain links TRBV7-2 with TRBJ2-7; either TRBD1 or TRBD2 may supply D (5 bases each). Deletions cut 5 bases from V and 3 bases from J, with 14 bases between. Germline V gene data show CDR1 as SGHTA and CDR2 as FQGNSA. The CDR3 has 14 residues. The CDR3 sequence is CASSPGSNLYEQYF. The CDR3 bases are TGTGCCAGCAGCCCAGGGAGTAATCTCTACGAGCAGTACTTC.

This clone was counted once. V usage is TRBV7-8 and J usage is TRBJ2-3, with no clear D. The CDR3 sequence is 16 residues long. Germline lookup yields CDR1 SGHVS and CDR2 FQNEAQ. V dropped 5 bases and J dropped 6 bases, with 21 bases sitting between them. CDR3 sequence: CASSQRLDPLGDTQYF. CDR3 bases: TGTGCCAGCAGCCAACGTCTCGATCCGCTGGGGGATACGCAGTATTTT.

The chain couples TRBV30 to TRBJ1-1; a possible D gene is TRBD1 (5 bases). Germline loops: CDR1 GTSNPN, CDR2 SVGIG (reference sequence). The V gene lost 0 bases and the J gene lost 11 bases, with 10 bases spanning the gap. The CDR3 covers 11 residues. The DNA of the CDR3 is TGTGCCTGGAGTGTACAGGTTGGGGCTTTCTTT. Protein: CAWSVQVGAFF.

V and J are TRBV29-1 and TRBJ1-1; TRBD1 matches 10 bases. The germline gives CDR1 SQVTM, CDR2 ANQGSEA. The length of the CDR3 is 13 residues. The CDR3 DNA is TGCAGAGCTTGGGGACAGGGGACCACTGAAGCTTTCTTT. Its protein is CRAWGQGTTEAFF.

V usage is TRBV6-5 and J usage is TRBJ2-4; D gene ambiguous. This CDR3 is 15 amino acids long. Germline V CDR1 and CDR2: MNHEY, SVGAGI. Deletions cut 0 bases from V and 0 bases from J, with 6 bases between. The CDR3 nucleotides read TGTGCCAGCAGTTACTCAAAGCTAGCCAAAAACATTCAGTACTTC. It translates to CASSYSKLAKNIQYF.

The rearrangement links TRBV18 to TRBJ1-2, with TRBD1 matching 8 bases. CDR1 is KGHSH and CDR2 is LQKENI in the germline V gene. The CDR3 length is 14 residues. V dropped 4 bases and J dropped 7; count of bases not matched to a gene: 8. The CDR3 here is CASSLSQGAIGYTF. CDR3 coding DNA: TGTGCCAGCTCACTGTCGCAGGGGGCGATTGGCTACACCTTC.

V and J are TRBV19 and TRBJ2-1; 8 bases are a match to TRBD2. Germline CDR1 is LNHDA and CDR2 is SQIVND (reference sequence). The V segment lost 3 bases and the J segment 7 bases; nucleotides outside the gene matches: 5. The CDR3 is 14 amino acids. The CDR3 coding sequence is TGTGCCAGTAGTATTTGGCCGGGGGGGAATGAGCAGTTCTTC. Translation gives CASSIWPGGNEQFF.

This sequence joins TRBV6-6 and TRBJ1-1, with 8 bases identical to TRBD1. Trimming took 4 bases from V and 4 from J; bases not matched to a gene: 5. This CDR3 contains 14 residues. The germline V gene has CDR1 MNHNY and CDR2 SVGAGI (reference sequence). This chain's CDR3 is CASSFGQGSTEAFF. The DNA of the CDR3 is TGTGCCAGCAGTTTTGGACAGGGCAGCACTGAAGCTTTCTTT.

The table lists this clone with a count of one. CDR3 amino acids: CASSLTGRGAPQHF. Written as DNA, the CDR3 is TGTGCCAGCTCGCTTACAGGGCGGGGGGCGCCCCAGCATTTT. This sequence joins TRBV18 and TRBJ1-5; D may be TRBD1 (6 bases). V lost 6 bases, J lost 9 bases, and 18 bases lay in between. CDR1 is KGHSH and CDR2 is LQKENI in the germline V gene. The CDR3 sequence is 14 residues long.

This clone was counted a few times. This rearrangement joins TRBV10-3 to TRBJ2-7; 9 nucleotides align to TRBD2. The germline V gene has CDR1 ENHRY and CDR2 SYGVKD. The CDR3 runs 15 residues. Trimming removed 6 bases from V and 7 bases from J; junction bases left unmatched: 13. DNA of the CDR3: TGTGCCATCAGAAACCTCCGCGGGAGGGCGTTTGAGCAGTACTTC. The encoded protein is CAIRNLRGRAFEQYF.

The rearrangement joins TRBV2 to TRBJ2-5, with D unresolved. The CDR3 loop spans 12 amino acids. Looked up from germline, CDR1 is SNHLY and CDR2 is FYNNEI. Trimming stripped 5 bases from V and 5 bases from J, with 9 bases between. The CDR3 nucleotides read TGTGCCAGCAGTTATCGCCCCGAGACCCAGTACTTC. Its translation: CASSYRPETQYF.

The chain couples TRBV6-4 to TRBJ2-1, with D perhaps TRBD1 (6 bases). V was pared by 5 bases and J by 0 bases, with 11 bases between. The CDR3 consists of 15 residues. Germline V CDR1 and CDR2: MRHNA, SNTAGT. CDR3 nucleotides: TGTGCCAGCAGTATGGACAGTAACTCCTACAATGAGCAGTTCTTC. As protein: CASSMDSNSYNEQFF.

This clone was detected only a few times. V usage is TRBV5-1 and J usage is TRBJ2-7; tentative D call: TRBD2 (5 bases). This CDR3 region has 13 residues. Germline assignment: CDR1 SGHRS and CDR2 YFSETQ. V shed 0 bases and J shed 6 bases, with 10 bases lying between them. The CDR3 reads CASSLDPGSEQYF. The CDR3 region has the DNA TGCGCCAGCAGCTTGGATCCGGGGAGCGAGCAGTACTTC.

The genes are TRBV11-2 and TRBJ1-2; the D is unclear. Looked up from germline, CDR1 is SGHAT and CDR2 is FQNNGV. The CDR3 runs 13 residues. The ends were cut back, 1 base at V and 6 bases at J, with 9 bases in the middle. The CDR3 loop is CASSLGSLDGYTF. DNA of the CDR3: TGTGCCAGCAGCTTAGGGAGCCTGGATGGCTACACCTTC.

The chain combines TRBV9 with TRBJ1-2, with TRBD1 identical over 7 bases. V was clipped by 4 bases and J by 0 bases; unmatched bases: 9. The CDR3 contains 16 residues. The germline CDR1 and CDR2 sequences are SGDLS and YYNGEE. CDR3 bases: TGTGCCAGCAGCCGCCCTGGACAGGTAGCTAACTATGGCTACACCTTC. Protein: CASSRPGQVANYGYTF.

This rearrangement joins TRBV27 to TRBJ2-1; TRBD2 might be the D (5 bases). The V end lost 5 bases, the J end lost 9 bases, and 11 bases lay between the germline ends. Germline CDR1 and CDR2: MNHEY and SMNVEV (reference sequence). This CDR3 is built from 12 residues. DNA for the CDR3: TGTGCCAGCAGTATAGCGACGGGTGAGCAGTTCTTC. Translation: CASSIATGEQFF.

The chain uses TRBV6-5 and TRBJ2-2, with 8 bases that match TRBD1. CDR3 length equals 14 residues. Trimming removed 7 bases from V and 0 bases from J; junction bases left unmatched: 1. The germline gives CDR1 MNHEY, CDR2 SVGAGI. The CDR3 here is CASKDRANTGELFF. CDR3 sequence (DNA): TGTGCCAGCAAGGACAGGGCGAACACCGGGGAGCTGTTTTTT.

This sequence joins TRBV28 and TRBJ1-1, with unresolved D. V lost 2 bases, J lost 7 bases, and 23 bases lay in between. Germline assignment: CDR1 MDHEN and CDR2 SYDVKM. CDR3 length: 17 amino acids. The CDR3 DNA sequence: TGTGCCAGCAGTTTAGGTTCACGGGGAGGCCGACCGAATGAAGCTTTCTTT. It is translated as CASSLGSRGGRPNEAFF.

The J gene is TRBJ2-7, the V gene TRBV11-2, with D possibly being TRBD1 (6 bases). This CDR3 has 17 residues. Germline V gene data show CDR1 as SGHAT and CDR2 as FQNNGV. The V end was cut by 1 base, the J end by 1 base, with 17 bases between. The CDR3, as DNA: TGTGCCAGCAGCTTAGGGTGGGCGACAGGCGAATCCTACGAGCAGTACTTC. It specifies CASSLGWATGESYEQYF.